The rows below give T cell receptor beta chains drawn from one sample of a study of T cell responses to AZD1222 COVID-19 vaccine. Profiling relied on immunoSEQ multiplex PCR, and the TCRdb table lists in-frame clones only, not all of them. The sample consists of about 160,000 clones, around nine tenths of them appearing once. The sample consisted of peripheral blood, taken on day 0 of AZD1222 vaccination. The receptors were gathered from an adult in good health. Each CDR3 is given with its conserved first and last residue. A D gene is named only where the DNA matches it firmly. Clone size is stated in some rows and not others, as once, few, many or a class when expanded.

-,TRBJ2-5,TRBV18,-,CASSPGRLQETQYF,TGTGCCAGCTCCCCGGGCCGGCTCCAAGAGACCCAGTACTTC
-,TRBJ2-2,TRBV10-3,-,CAIRAREGTGELFF,TGTGCCATCAGGGCGAGGGAAGGAACCGGGGAGCTGTTTTTT
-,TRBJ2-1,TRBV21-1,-,CASSKLPGTGGFNEQFF,TGTGCCAGCAGCAAACTTCCCGGGACAGGGGGGTTCAATGAGCAGTTCTTC
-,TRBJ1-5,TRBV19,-,CASSMIKGSQPQHF,TGTGCCAGTAGTATGATTAAAGGGAGTCAGCCCCAGCATTTT
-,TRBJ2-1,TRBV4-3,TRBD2,CASSPSGLAFEQFF,TGCGCCAGCAGCCCATCGGGACTAGCATTTGAGCAGTTCTTC
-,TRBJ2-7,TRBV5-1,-,CASSQDPSGEQYF,TGCGCCAGCAGCCAGGACCCTTCGGGCGAGCAGTACTTC
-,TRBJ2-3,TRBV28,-,CASSGSPTQDTQYF,TGTGCCAGCAGTGGGTCCCCGACGCAGGATACGCAGTATTTT
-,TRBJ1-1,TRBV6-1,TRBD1,CASSEMAGGNEAFF,TGTGCCAGCAGTGAAATGGCAGGGGGCAATGAAGCTTTCTTT
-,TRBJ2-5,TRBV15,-,CATSRDGVGGLQETQYF,TGTGCCACCAGCAGAGATGGAGTCGGAGGGTTACAAGAGACCCAGTACTTC
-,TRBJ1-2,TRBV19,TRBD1,CASSKAGQGNYGYTF,TGTGCCAGTAGTAAAGCGGGACAGGGGAACTATGGCTACACCTTC
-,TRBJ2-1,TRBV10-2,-,CASSLVWGIEHNEQFF,TGCGCCAGCAGTCTAGTGTGGGGGATTGAGCACAATGAGCAGTTCTTC
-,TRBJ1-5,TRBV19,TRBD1,CASSTTGKSLKGNQPQHF,TGTGCCAGTAGTACGACAGGGAAATCTCTGAAGGGCAATCAGCCCCAGCATTTT
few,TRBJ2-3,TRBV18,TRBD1,CASSPQTQGAITDTQYF,TGTGCCAGCTCACCACAGACCCAGGGGGCGATCACAGATACGCAGTATTTT
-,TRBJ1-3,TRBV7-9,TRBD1,CASSRDRGGNTIYF,TGTGCCAGCAGCCGGGACAGGGGAGGGAACACCATATATTTT
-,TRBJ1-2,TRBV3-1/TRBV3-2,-,CASSHTRDYGYTF,TGTGCCAGCAGCCATACAAGGGACTATGGCTACACCTTC
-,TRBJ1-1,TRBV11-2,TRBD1,CASSSGQGRVGNTEAFF,TGTGCCAGCAGCTCCGGACAGGGCCGGGTAGGGAACACTGAAGCTTTCTTT
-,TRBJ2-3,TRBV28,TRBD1,CASSPRQGAVGTDTQYF,TGTGCCAGCAGTCCTCGACAGGGGGCGGTCGGCACAGATACGCAGTATTTT
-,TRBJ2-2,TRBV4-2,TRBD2,CASSQVASGTPTPGELFF,TGTGCCAGCAGCCAAGTGGCTAGCGGGACCCCAACCCCCGGGGAGCTGTTTTTT
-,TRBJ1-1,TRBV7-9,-,CASGLDAEAFF,TGTGCCAGCGGCCTCGATGCTGAAGCTTTCTTT
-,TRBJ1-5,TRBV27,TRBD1,CASSLQGAPSNQPQHF,TGTGCCAGCAGTTTACAGGGGGCGCCTAGCAATCAGCCCCAGCATTTT
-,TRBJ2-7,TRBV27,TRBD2,CASTIIAGGSYEQYF,TGTGCCAGCACCATCATAGCGGGGGGCAGTTACGAGCAGTACTTC
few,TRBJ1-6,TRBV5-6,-,CASSWPDNDSPLHF,TGTGCCAGCAGCTGGCCCGACAACGATTCACCCCTCCACTTT
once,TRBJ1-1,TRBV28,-,CASTGRRVTEAFF,TGTGCCAGCACGGGTCGGAGAGTCACTGAAGCTTTCTTT
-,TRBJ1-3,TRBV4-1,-,CASSQVGGSSGNTIYF,TGCGCCAGCAGCCAAGTTGGGGGGAGCTCTGGAAACACCATATATTTT
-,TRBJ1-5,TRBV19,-,CASSSNSNQPQHF,TGTGCCAGTAGTTCGAATAGCAATCAGCCCCAGCATTTT
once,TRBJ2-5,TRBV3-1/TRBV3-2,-,CASSQGHLMETQYF,TGTGCCAGCAGCCAGGGACACCTTATGGAGACCCAGTACTTC
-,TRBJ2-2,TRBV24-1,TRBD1,CATSDQQGSTGELFF,TGTGCCACCAGTGATCAACAGGGGTCCACCGGGGAGCTGTTTTTT
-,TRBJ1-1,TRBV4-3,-,CASSQDLGSSIEAFF,TGCGCCAGCAGCCAAGATCTAGGCAGTAGTATTGAAGCTTTCTTT
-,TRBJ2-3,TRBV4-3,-,CASSQGSADTQYF,TGCGCCAGCAGCCAAGGCTCGGCAGATACGCAGTATTTT
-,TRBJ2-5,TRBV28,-,CASSGRDTQYF,TGTGCCAGCAGTGGCCGGGACACCCAGTACTTC
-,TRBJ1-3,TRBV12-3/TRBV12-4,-,CASSISGNTIYF,TGTGCCAGCAGTATCTCTGGAAACACCATATATTTT
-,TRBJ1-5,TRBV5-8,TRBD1,CASSLEWTGVYQPQHF,TGTGCCAGCAGCTTGGAGTGGACAGGGGTCTACCAGCCCCAGCATTTT
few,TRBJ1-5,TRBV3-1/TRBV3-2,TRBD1,CASSQGTGGNQPQHF,TGTGCCAGCAGCCAGGGGACAGGGGGCAATCAGCCCCAGCATTTT
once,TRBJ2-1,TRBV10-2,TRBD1,CASSEPGQGMDEQFF,TGCGCCAGCAGTGAGCCGGGACAGGGGATGGATGAGCAGTTCTTC
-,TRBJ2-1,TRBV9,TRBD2,CASSVALAGSYNEQFF,TGTGCCAGCAGCGTAGCACTAGCGGGATCCTACAATGAGCAGTTCTTC
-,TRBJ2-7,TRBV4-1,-,CASSQSSYEQYF,TGCGCCAGCAGCCAGAGCTCCTACGAGCAGTACTTC